This is a list of T cell receptor beta chains from one sample in a study of ipilimumab plus nivolumab after autologous stem cell transplantation. Data came from immunoSEQ multiplex PCR; TCRdb stores just in-frame clones and leaves some out. Counted here are about 43,000 clones, more than 70% occurring once; the ten biggest clones make up 0.7% to 0.95%. The sample consisted of PBMCs, taken in a trial of ipilimumab plus nivolumab as post-transplant consolidation. The receptors come from a male donor with multiple myeloma. Both conserved end residues are part of each CDR3. The D gene is left open where the match is weak. Expanded clones get a size class; other rows say once, few or many, or leave the size out.

CDR3 length: 13
V gene: TRBV28
J gene: TRBJ1-4
clone size: NA
D gene: NA
CDR3 DNA: TGTGCCAGCAGTTTGATCACTAATGAAAAACTGTTTTTT
CDR3 protein: CASSLITNEKLFF

CDR3 length: 18
V gene: TRBV4-3
J gene: TRBJ2-1
clone size: NA
D gene: TRBD1
CDR3 DNA: TGCGCCAGCAGCCAGTCGACAGGGTTGGTAGGCTCCTACAATGAGCAGTTCTTC
CDR3 protein: CASSQSTGLVGSYNEQFF

CDR3 length: 14
V gene: TRBV7-7
J gene: TRBJ2-7
clone size: NA
D gene: NA
CDR3 DNA: TGTGCCAGCAGCTTAGGCCAGGGGACCTACGAGCAGTACTTC
CDR3 protein: CASSLGQGTYEQYF

CDR3 length: 13
V gene: TRBV30
J gene: TRBJ1-1
clone size: NA
D gene: TRBD1
CDR3 DNA: TGTGCCTGGAGCCTGACAGGGGGGTCTGAAGCTTTCTTT
CDR3 protein: CAWSLTGGSEAFF

CDR3 length: 13
V gene: TRBV11-3
J gene: TRBJ2-3
clone size: NA
D gene: NA
CDR3 DNA: TGTGCCAGCAGCTTAGACGAGGGAGGCACGCAGTATTTT
CDR3 protein: CASSLDEGGTQYF

CDR3 length: 15
V gene: TRBV7-8
J gene: TRBJ2-7
clone size: NA
D gene: TRBD1
CDR3 DNA: TGTGCCAGCAGCTTCAGGACAGGACAGACCTACGAGCAGTACTTC
CDR3 protein: CASSFRTGQTYEQYF

CDR3 length: 17
V gene: TRBV19
J gene: TRBJ1-3
clone size: NA
D gene: TRBD1
CDR3 DNA: TGTGCCAGTAGCCTCCTGACAGGGATGAAGCCTGGAAACACCATATATTTT
CDR3 protein: CASSLLTGMKPGNTIYF

CDR3 length: 12
V gene: TRBV6-6
J gene: TRBJ2-4
clone size: NA
D gene: TRBD1
CDR3 DNA: TGTGCCAGCAGCCAACCAGGGGGCATTCAGTACTTC
CDR3 protein: CASSQPGGIQYF

CDR3 length: 13
V gene: TRBV27
J gene: TRBJ1-4
clone size: once
D gene: NA
CDR3 DNA: TGTGCCAGCAGGAGGGACCAAGAAGAAAAACTGTTTTTT
CDR3 protein: CASRRDQEEKLFF

CDR3 length: 13
V gene: TRBV2
J gene: TRBJ2-1
clone size: NA
D gene: NA
CDR3 DNA: TGTGCCAGCATGGAGATCCTGGTCAATGAGCAGTTCTTC
CDR3 protein: CASMEILVNEQFF

CDR3 length: 14
V gene: TRBV7-3
J gene: TRBJ2-5
clone size: NA
D gene: NA
CDR3 DNA: TGTGCCAGCAGCTCCGGACAGCCAGGAGAGACCCAGTACTTC
CDR3 protein: CASSSGQPGETQYF

CDR3 length: 17
V gene: TRBV9
J gene: TRBJ2-1
clone size: NA
D gene: NA
CDR3 DNA: TGTGCCAGCAGCTTCACAACCACAGGGGGACTATACAATGAGCAGTTCTTC
CDR3 protein: CASSFTTTGGLYNEQFF

CDR3 length: 17
V gene: TRBV4-2
J gene: TRBJ1-6
clone size: NA
D gene: NA
CDR3 DNA: TGTGCCAGCAGCCAAGATCTGGGGAGCTCCTATAATTCACCCCTCCACTTT
CDR3 protein: CASSQDLGSSYNSPLHF

CDR3 length: 16
V gene: TRBV11-3
J gene: TRBJ1-1
clone size: NA
D gene: TRBD1
CDR3 DNA: TGTGCCAGCAGCCTTGGACAGGGAGTGTCGAACACTGAAGCTTTCTTT
CDR3 protein: CASSLGQGVSNTEAFF

CDR3 length: 16
V gene: TRBV7-6
J gene: TRBJ1-4
clone size: NA
D gene: TRBD1
CDR3 DNA: TGTGCCAGCAGCGTAACCACCGGGACAGGGAGAGAAAAACTGTTTTTT
CDR3 protein: CASSVTTGTGREKLFF

CDR3 length: 13
V gene: TRBV28
J gene: TRBJ2-2
clone size: NA
D gene: NA
CDR3 DNA: TGTGCCAGCAGTTTGGTGCACACCGGGGAGCTGTTTTTT
CDR3 protein: CASSLVHTGELFF

CDR3 length: 13
V gene: TRBV7-2
J gene: TRBJ2-1
clone size: NA
D gene: NA
CDR3 DNA: TGTGCCAGCAGCTCCCACGGACCAAATCCGCAGTTCTTC
CDR3 protein: CASSSHGPNPQFF

CDR3 length: 13
V gene: TRBV4-2
J gene: TRBJ2-5
clone size: NA
D gene: NA
CDR3 DNA: TGTGCCAGCAGCTTACTAGACCAAGAGACCCAGTACTTC
CDR3 protein: CASSLLDQETQYF

CDR3 length: 14
V gene: TRBV5-6
J gene: TRBJ2-7
clone size: NA
D gene: NA
CDR3 DNA: TGTGCCAGCAGCCCCTGGGGCGTTGGGTACGAGCAGTACTTC
CDR3 protein: CASSPWGVGYEQYF

CDR3 length: 19
V gene: TRBV18
J gene: TRBJ2-7
clone size: NA
D gene: TRBD1
CDR3 DNA: TGTGCCAGCTCACCAATGCGGTCAAGGACAGGCCGTGCGGAGCACGAGCAGTACTTC
CDR3 protein: CASSPMRSRTGRAEHEQYF

CDR3 length: 14
V gene: TRBV10-3
J gene: TRBJ1-5
clone size: NA
D gene: NA
CDR3 DNA: TGTGCCATCAGTGAGGGGGTAAGCAATCAGCCCCAGCATTTT
CDR3 protein: CAISEGVSNQPQHF

CDR3 length: 14
V gene: TRBV30
J gene: TRBJ2-2
clone size: NA
D gene: NA
CDR3 DNA: TGTGCCTGGGCCCTCAGCAGGAACACCGGGGAGCTGTTTTTT
CDR3 protein: CAWALSRNTGELFF

CDR3 length: 15
V gene: TRBV19
J gene: TRBJ1-1
clone size: NA
D gene: NA
CDR3 DNA: TGTGCCAGTACAGTAGGGCGGTGGGGGAACACTGAAGCTTTCTTT
CDR3 protein: CASTVGRWGNTEAFF

CDR3 length: 15
V gene: TRBV7-9
J gene: TRBJ1-1
clone size: NA
D gene: NA
CDR3 DNA: TGTGCCAGCGAGGGCGTAAGTGGACCGGGCTCTGAAGCTTTCTTT
CDR3 protein: CASEGVSGPGSEAFF

CDR3 length: 14
V gene: TRBV29-1
J gene: TRBJ2-2
clone size: NA
D gene: NA
CDR3 DNA: TGCAGCGTCCCCTTGTGGGGTTTAGGCGGGGAGCTGTTTTTT
CDR3 protein: CSVPLWGLGGELFF

CDR3 length: 14
V gene: TRBV21-1
J gene: TRBJ2-1
clone size: NA
D gene: NA
CDR3 DNA: TGTGCCAGCAGCAGATCGGGACTCAATAATGAGCAGTTCTTC
CDR3 protein: CASSRSGLNNEQFF

CDR3 length: 16
V gene: TRBV6-6
J gene: TRBJ2-3
clone size: NA
D gene: TRBD2
CDR3 DNA: TGTGCCAGCAGTTACTCTGGGACTAGCGGGAGGGATACGCAGTATTTT
CDR3 protein: CASSYSGTSGRDTQYF

CDR3 length: 12
V gene: TRBV2
J gene: TRBJ1-1
clone size: once
D gene: NA
CDR3 DNA: TGTGCCAGCAGGGGGAGCGTAGGTGAAGCTTTCTTT
CDR3 protein: CASRGSVGEAFF

CDR3 length: 16
V gene: TRBV7-8
J gene: TRBJ1-5
clone size: NA
D gene: NA
CDR3 DNA: TGTGCCAGCAGCTTAAGATCCCTACAGACGGCTCAGCCCCAGCATTTT
CDR3 protein: CASSLRSLQTAQPQHF

CDR3 length: 14
V gene: TRBV28
J gene: TRBJ2-7
clone size: NA
D gene: NA
CDR3 DNA: TGTGCCACCTACCCCGGGACCAACCACTACGAGCAGTACTTC
CDR3 protein: CATYPGTNHYEQYF

CDR3 length: 15
V gene: TRBV27
J gene: TRBJ2-2
clone size: NA
D gene: NA
CDR3 DNA: TGTGCCAGCAGTTTATCGGGGAGAAACACCGGGGAGCTGTTTTTT
CDR3 protein: CASSLSGRNTGELFF

CDR3 length: 18
V gene: TRBV11-3
J gene: TRBJ2-4
clone size: NA
D gene: NA
CDR3 DNA: TGTGCCAGCAGCTTGGGCAGGGGTCAAGATGGGGGCAAAAACATTCAGTACTTC
CDR3 protein: CASSLGRGQDGGKNIQYF

CDR3 length: 14
V gene: TRBV5-1
J gene: TRBJ1-1
clone size: NA
D gene: TRBD1
CDR3 DNA: TGCGCCAGCAGCCCGACAGGGGTGGTCACTGAAGCTTTCTTT
CDR3 protein: CASSPTGVVTEAFF

CDR3 length: 15
V gene: TRBV5-5
J gene: TRBJ1-5
clone size: NA
D gene: TRBD1
CDR3 DNA: TGTGCCAGCAGCTTACGTTGGGAGGGGGCACAGCCCCAGCATTTT
CDR3 protein: CASSLRWEGAQPQHF

CDR3 length: 13
V gene: TRBV2
J gene: TRBJ2-7
clone size: NA
D gene: TRBD2
CDR3 DNA: TGTGCCAGCAGTGAACTAGCGGGGGTCGAGCAGTACTTC
CDR3 protein: CASSELAGVEQYF

CDR3 length: 18
V gene: TRBV9
J gene: TRBJ2-7
clone size: NA
D gene: NA
CDR3 DNA: TGTGCCAGCAGCGTAGAGATGCAGGGACCCCTCAGCTCCTACGAGCAGTACTTC
CDR3 protein: CASSVEMQGPLSSYEQYF

CDR3 length: 16
V gene: TRBV10-3
J gene: TRBJ1-5
clone size: NA
D gene: NA
CDR3 DNA: TGTGCCATCAGTGACCCGGGGGGAGGGTCTATTTTGCCCCAGCATTTT
CDR3 protein: CAISDPGGGSILPQHF

CDR3 length: 10
V gene: TRBV11-1
J gene: TRBJ2-5
clone size: NA
D gene: NA
CDR3 DNA: TGTGCCAGCAGGGGAGAGACCCAGTACTTC
CDR3 protein: CASRGETQYF

CDR3 length: 14
V gene: TRBV5-4
J gene: TRBJ2-1
clone size: NA
D gene: NA
CDR3 DNA: TGTGCCAGCGGCGGGGGCATCTCCTACAATGAGCAGTTCTTC
CDR3 protein: CASGGGISYNEQFF

CDR3 length: 15
V gene: TRBV6-5
J gene: TRBJ2-1
clone size: NA
D gene: TRBD2
CDR3 DNA: TGTGCCAGCAGTTACACAGCGGGATCTTATAATGAGCAGTTCTTC
CDR3 protein: CASSYTAGSYNEQFF

CDR3 length: 14
V gene: TRBV6-5
J gene: TRBJ1-4
clone size: NA
D gene: NA
CDR3 DNA: TGTGCCAGCAGAACGACAGCTACTAATGAAAAACTGTTTTTT
CDR3 protein: CASRTTATNEKLFF

CDR3 length: 15
V gene: TRBV18
J gene: TRBJ2-7
clone size: NA
D gene: NA
CDR3 DNA: TGTGCCAGCTCGCTCGACAGGTCACGCTCCTACGAGCAGTACTTC
CDR3 protein: CASSLDRSRSYEQYF

CDR3 length: 12
V gene: TRBV6-5
J gene: TRBJ2-1
clone size: NA
D gene: NA
CDR3 DNA: TGTGCCAGCAGTGCTTCCGGGACAAGCCGGTTCTTC
CDR3 protein: CASSASGTSRFF

CDR3 length: 13
V gene: TRBV25-1
J gene: TRBJ1-4
clone size: NA
D gene: NA
CDR3 DNA: TGTGCCACCTTGGGGCGATCCCTCGGAAAACTGTTTTTT
CDR3 protein: CATLGRSLGKLFF

CDR3 length: 18
V gene: TRBV19
J gene: TRBJ2-1
clone size: NA
D gene: TRBD2
CDR3 DNA: TGTGCCAGTAGTTTGGGTCGGTTGGCGGGAGGATCCTACAATGAGCAGTTCTTC
CDR3 protein: CASSLGRLAGGSYNEQFF

CDR3 length: 15
V gene: TRBV7-2
J gene: TRBJ1-2
clone size: NA
D gene: TRBD1
CDR3 DNA: TGTGCCAGCAGCTTAGTGGGACAGGGATTCTATGGCTACACCTTC
CDR3 protein: CASSLVGQGFYGYTF

CDR3 length: 17
V gene: TRBV7-2
J gene: TRBJ1-6
clone size: few
D gene: TRBD1
CDR3 DNA: TGTGCCAGCAGCTTCATCGGACAGGGAGGATATAATTCACCCCTCCACTTT
CDR3 protein: CASSFIGQGGYNSPLHF

CDR3 length: 11
V gene: TRBV6-6
J gene: TRBJ2-6
clone size: NA
D gene: NA
CDR3 DNA: TGTGCCAGCACCGGGGCCAACGTCCTGACTTTC
CDR3 protein: CASTGANVLTF

CDR3 length: 16
V gene: TRBV28
J gene: TRBJ1-1
clone size: once
D gene: NA
CDR3 DNA: TGTGCCAGCAGTTTTTATCGGGACACCTATAACACTGAAGCTTTCTTT
CDR3 protein: CASSFYRDTYNTEAFF

CDR3 length: 14
V gene: TRBV5-6
J gene: TRBJ2-7
clone size: NA
D gene: NA
CDR3 DNA: TGTGCCAGCAGCTTGGTGCAGGGGAAGGACGAGCAGTACTTC
CDR3 protein: CASSLVQGKDEQYF

CDR3 length: 16
V gene: TRBV27
J gene: TRBJ2-3
clone size: NA
D gene: TRBD2
CDR3 DNA: TGTGCCAGCAGTTCGGTAAGCGGGAGGCCGGGAGATACGCAGTATTTT
CDR3 protein: CASSSVSGRPGDTQYF

CDR3 length: 12
V gene: TRBV27
J gene: TRBJ1-1
clone size: few
D gene: NA
CDR3 DNA: TGTGCCAGCTACAGGACCCTCACTGAAGCTTTCTTT
CDR3 protein: CASYRTLTEAFF

CDR3 length: 16
V gene: TRBV5-1
J gene: TRBJ2-2
clone size: NA
D gene: NA
CDR3 DNA: TGCGCCAGCAGCAGGAGGGTGGGGCCGAACACCGGGGAGCTGTTTTTT
CDR3 protein: CASSRRVGPNTGELFF

CDR3 length: 12
V gene: TRBV2
J gene: TRBJ1-4
clone size: NA
D gene: NA
CDR3 DNA: TGTGCCAGCAGTGGGACCGATGAAAAACTGTTTTTT
CDR3 protein: CASSGTDEKLFF

CDR3 length: 16
V gene: TRBV7-9
J gene: TRBJ2-3
clone size: once
D gene: NA
CDR3 DNA: TGTGCCAGCAGCTTAGGGGCAGTGGGGCCCGCAGATACGCAGTATTTT
CDR3 protein: CASSLGAVGPADTQYF

CDR3 length: 14
V gene: TRBV7-9
J gene: TRBJ1-2
clone size: once
D gene: TRBD1
CDR3 DNA: TGTGCCAGCGCTGGACAGGGAGATAACTATGGCTACACCTTC
CDR3 protein: CASAGQGDNYGYTF

CDR3 length: 11
V gene: TRBV11-2
J gene: TRBJ1-2
clone size: NA
D gene: NA
CDR3 DNA: TGTGCCAGCAGGAGGGACTATGGCTACACCTTC
CDR3 protein: CASRRDYGYTF

CDR3 length: 16
V gene: TRBV7-2
J gene: TRBJ1-6
clone size: NA
D gene: NA
CDR3 DNA: TGTGCCAGCAGCTGGGGGCGGAGCTCCTATAATTCACCCCTCCACTTT
CDR3 protein: CASSWGRSSYNSPLHF

CDR3 length: 14
V gene: TRBV4-3
J gene: TRBJ1-1
clone size: NA
D gene: NA
CDR3 DNA: TGCGCCAGCAGCCAAGATGAGGGGGTCACTGAAGCTTTCTTT
CDR3 protein: CASSQDEGVTEAFF

CDR3 length: 13
V gene: TRBV29-1
J gene: TRBJ1-2
clone size: NA
D gene: TRBD1
CDR3 DNA: TGCAGCGTCCCGTCGCAGGGGGACTATGGCTACACCTTC
CDR3 protein: CSVPSQGDYGYTF